This passage covers 2 T cell receptor beta chains from one sample sequenced in a study of OX40 agonist ivuxolimab in advanced cancers. Data came from immunoSEQ multiplex PCR; TCRdb stores just in-frame clones and leaves some out. In the table there are 35,000 to 50,000 clones, more than 85% of which are singletons. The sample here was CD4+ or CD8+ T cells sorted from blood, taken in a trial of the OX40 agonist ivuxolimab. The receptors originated from an adult with an advanced solid tumor such as melanoma, head and neck, liver or kidney cancer.

In its sample, this clone was seen once. The rearrangement links TRBV5-1 to TRBJ2-1; 10 bases map to TRBD1. The CDR3 contains 15 residues. The V gene end was trimmed by 0 bases and the J gene end by 10 bases; junction bases not matched to a gene: 7. Germline CDR1 SGHRS, CDR2 YFSETQ. This chain's CDR3 is CASSLVRTGGLEQFF. CDR3 DNA sequence: TGCGCCAGCAGCTTGGTCAGGACAGGGGGGTTGGAGCAGTTCTTC.

Regarding this clone: Because the CDR3 is missing its conserved closing phenylalanine or tryptophan, this is likely a read error. The rearrangement joins TRBV18 to TRBJ1-6, with D maybe TRBD1 (6 bases). The CDR3 has 14 residues. The germline V gene encodes CDR1 KGHSH and CDR2 LQKENI. V lost 3 bases and J lost 9, with 12 bases in between. CDR3 nucleotide sequence: TGTGCCAGCTCACCGGACAGCTTAGGTTCACCCCTCCACCTT. Encoded protein: CASSPDSLGSPLHL.